This T cell receptor beta chain was observed in a study of Ad26.COV2.S vaccination and SARS-CoV-2 variants. Study-wide context: Intramuscularly, Ad26.COV2.S was given either once or twice, 56 days apart.

Some clones are missing from TCRdb's copy, which holds only in-frame ones; the method was immunoSEQ multiplex PCR. The repertoire has around 450,000 clones, roughly 90% of them found once; the top ten carry 12%. The ends lost 7 bases at V and 0 bases at J; junction bases unmatched: 5. Germline V gene lookup returns CDR1 MGHDK and CDR2 SYGVNS. CDR3 length: 15 amino acids. Treatment given: over 15 received Ad26.COV2.S at low or high dose, single or two shots; about five received placebo; per-sample allocation not given. Sampling occurred on day 63 after the first vaccine or placebo injection. The chain couples TRBV25-1 to TRBJ2-2, with 7 bases matching TRBD1. This specimen was peripheral blood, taken in a trial of Ad26.COV2.S vaccine versus placebo. The receptor was derived from a person between 18 and 65 years old who received the Ad26.COV2.S COVID-19 vaccine or a placebo. Written as DNA, the CDR3 is TGTGCCAGCACCCCTGGGACAGCGAACACCGGGGAGCTGTTTTTT. Translation gives CASTPGTANTGELFF. Full variable domain (rest looked up from reference TRBV25-1 and TRBJ2-2): EADIYQTPRYLVIGTGKKITLECSQTMGHDKMYWYQQDPGMELHLIHYSYGVNSTEKGDLSSESTVSRIRTEHFPLTLESARPSHTSQYLCASTPGTANTGELFFGEGSRLTVL.